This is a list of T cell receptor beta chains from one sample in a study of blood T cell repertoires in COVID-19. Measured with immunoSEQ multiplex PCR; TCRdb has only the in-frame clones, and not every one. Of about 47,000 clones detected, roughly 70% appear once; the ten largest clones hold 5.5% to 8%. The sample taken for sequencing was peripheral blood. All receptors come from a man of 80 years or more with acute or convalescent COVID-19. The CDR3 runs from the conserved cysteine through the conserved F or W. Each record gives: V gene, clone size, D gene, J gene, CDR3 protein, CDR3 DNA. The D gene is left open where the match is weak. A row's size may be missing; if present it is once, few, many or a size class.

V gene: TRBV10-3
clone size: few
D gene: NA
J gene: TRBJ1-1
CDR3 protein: CAISGKGINEAFF
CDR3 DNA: TGTGCCATCAGTGGTAAGGGGATAAATGAAGCTTTCTTT

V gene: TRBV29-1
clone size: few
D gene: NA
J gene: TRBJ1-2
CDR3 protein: CSVEDRSLYGYTF
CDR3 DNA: TGCAGCGTTGAAGACAGATCCCTCTATGGCTACACCTTC

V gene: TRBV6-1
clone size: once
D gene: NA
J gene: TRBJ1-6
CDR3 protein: CASSEQVRNSPLHF
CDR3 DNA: TGTGCCAGCAGTGAGCAGGTTCGTAATTCACCCCTCCACTTT

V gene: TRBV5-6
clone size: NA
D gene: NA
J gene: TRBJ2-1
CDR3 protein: CASRGLYGEQFF
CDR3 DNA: TGTGCCAGCAGGGGACTGTACGGGGAGCAGTTCTTC

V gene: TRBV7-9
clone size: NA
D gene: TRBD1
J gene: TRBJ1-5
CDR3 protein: CASSPDRNQPQHF
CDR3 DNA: TGTGCCAGCAGCCCGGACAGGAATCAGCCCCAGCATTTT

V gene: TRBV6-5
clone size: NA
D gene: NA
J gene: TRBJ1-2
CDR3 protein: CAGSGQSGYTF
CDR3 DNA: TGTGCCGGCAGCGGACAGTCTGGCTACACCTTC

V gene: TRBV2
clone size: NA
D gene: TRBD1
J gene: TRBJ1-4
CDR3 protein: CASSDPDRGRREKLFF
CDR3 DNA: TGTGCCAGCAGTGACCCGGACAGGGGGCGCCGGGAAAAACTGTTTTTT

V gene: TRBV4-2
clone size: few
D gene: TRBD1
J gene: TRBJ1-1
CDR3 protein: CASSQDRQGADSDTEAFF
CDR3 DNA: TGTGCCAGCAGCCAAGATAGGCAGGGGGCGGATTCGGACACTGAAGCTTTCTTT

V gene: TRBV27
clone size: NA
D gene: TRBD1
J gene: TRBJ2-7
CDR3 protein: CASSRTGSSYEQYF
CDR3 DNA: TGTGCCAGCAGTCGGACAGGGAGCTCCTACGAGCAGTACTTC

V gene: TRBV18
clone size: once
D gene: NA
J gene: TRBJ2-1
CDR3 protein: CASSLVQGQFF
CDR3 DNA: TGTGCCAGCTCACTAGTTCAGGGGCAGTTCTTC

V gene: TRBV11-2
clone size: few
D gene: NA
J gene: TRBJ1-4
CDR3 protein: CASSPRGSQGEKLFF
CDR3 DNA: TGTGCCAGCAGCCCTCGAGGAAGCCAGGGTGAAAAACTGTTTTTT

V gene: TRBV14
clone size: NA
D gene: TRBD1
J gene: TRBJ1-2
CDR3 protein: CASSQDLQGISGYTF
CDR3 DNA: TGTGCCAGCAGCCAAGACTTACAGGGGATAAGTGGCTACACCTTC

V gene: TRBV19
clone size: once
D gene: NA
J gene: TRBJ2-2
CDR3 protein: CASRWAENTGELFF
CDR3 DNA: TGTGCCAGTAGATGGGCAGAAAACACCGGGGAGCTGTTTTTT

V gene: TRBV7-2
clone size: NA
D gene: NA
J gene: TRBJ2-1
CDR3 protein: CASSAGGHRFSYNEQFF
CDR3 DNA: TGTGCCAGCAGCGCCGGGGGGCATAGGTTCTCCTACAATGAGCAGTTCTTC

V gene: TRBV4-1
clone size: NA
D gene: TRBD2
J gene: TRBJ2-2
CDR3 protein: CASSHPPPASGGRNTGELFF
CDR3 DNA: TGCGCCAGCAGCCACCCCCCCCCGGCCAGCGGGGGGAGGAACACCGGGGAGCTGTTTTTT

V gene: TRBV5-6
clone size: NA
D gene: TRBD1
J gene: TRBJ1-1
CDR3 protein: CASSGGDSGNTEAFF
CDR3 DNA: TGTGCCAGCAGTGGAGGGGACAGTGGGAACACTGAAGCTTTCTTT

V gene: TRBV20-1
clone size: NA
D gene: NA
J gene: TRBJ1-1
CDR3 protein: CSAPAGGAAFF
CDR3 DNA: TGCAGTGCTCCCGCCGGGGGAGCCGCTTTCTTT

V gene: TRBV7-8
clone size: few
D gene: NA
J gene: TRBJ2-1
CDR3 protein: CASSSGTTEQFF
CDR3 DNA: TGTGCCAGCAGCTCCGGGACAACAGAGCAGTTCTTC

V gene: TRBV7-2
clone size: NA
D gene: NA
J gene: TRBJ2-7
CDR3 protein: CASSLHRPLTYEQYF
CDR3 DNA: TGTGCCAGCAGCCTCCACAGGCCCCTAACCTACGAGCAGTACTTC

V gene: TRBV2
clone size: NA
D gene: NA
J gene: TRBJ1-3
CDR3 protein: CASSEGGDTVLVGNTIYF
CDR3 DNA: TGTGCCAGCAGTGAAGGGGGGGATACGGTGCTGGTTGGAAACACCATATATTTT

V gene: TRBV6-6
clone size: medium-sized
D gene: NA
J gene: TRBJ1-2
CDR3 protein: CASSGSYGYTF
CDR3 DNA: TGTGCCAGCAGTGGCAGCTATGGCTACACCTTC

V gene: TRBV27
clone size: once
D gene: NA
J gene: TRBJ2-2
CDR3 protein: CASTTGGGGTGELFF
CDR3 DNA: TGTGCCAGCACAACGGGGGGCGGTGGGACCGGGGAGCTGTTTTTT

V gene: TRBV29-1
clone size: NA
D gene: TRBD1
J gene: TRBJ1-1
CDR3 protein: CSVPGVTGDWNTEAFF
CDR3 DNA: TGCAGCGTTCCGGGCGTGACAGGGGATTGGAACACTGAAGCTTTCTTT

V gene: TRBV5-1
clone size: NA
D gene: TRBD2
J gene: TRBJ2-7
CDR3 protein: CASSPMGQAGGTYEQYF
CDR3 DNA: TGCGCCAGCAGCCCCATGGGGCAAGCGGGGGGAACCTACGAGCAGTACTTC

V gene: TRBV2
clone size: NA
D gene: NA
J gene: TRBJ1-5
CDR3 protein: CASSGGKGSGPQHF
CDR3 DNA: TGTGCCAGCAGTGGCGGGAAGGGGAGTGGTCCCCAGCATTTT

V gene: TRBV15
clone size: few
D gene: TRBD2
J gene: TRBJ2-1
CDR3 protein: CATSRDRSSGSTYNEQFF
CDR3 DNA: TGTGCCACCAGCAGAGATCGATCTAGCGGCTCCACCTACAATGAGCAGTTCTTC

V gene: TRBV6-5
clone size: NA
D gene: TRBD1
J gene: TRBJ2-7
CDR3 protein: CASKEGQGVSYEQYF
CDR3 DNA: TGTGCCAGCAAAGAGGGACAGGGGGTTTCCTACGAGCAGTACTTC

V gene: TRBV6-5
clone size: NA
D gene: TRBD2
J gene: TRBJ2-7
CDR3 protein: CASSSYGGEGYEQYF
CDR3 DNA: TGTGCCAGCAGTTCCTATGGTGGGGAGGGCTACGAGCAGTACTTC

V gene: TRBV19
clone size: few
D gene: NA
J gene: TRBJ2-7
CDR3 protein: CASSPGDQDEQYF
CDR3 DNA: TGTGCCAGTAGTCCCGGGGATCAAGACGAGCAGTACTTC

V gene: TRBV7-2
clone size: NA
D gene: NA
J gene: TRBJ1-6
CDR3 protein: CASSLGGSRDSPLHF
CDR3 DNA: TGTGCCAGCAGCTTAGGGGGCAGCCGAGATTCACCCCTCCACTTT

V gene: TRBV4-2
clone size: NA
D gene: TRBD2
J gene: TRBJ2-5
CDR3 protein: CASSKAPLAGRQETQYF
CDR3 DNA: TGTGCCAGCAGCAAAGCCCCCTTAGCGGGGCGCCAAGAGACCCAGTACTTC

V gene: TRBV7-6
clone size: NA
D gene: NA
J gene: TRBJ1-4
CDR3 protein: CASSYKRTGNEKLFF
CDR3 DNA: TGTGCCAGCAGCTATAAGAGAACCGGGAATGAAAAACTGTTTTTT

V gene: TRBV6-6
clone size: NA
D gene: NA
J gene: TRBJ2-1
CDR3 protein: CASSYSETGEQFF
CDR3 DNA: TGTGCCAGCAGTTACTCGGAGACGGGTGAGCAGTTCTTC

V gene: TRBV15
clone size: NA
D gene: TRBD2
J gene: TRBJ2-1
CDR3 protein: CATSRGGASGRVNEQFF
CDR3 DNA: TGTGCCACCAGCAGAGGCGGGGCTAGCGGGAGGGTGAATGAGCAGTTCTTC

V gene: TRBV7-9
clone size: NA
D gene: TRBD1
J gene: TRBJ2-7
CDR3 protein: CASSLPRQGLSYEQYF
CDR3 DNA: TGTGCCAGCAGCTTACCGAGACAGGGGCTTTCCTACGAGCAGTACTTC

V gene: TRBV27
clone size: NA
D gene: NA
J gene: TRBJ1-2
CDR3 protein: CASREGWTAYGYTF
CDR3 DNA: TGTGCCAGCAGAGAAGGGTGGACAGCCTATGGCTACACCTTC

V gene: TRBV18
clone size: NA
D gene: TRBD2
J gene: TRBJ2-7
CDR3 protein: CASSPTLAVSSYEQYF
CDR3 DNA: TGTGCCAGCTCACCCACACTAGCGGTGTCCTCCTACGAGCAGTACTTC

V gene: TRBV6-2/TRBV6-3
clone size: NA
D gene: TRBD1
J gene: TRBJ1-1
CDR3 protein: CASSYYRGLGGEAFF
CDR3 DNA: TGTGCCAGCAGTTACTACAGGGGGCTGGGTGGTGAAGCTTTCTTT

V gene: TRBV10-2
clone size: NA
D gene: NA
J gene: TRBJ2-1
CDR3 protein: CASSEVTGTEQFF
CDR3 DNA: TGCGCCAGCAGTGAGGTTACAGGGACTGAGCAGTTCTTC

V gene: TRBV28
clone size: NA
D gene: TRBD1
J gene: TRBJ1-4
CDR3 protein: CASSSGTVNEKLFF
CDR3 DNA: TGTGCCAGCAGTTCCGGGACAGTTAATGAAAAACTGTTTTTT

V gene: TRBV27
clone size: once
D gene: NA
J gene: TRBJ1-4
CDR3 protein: CASSPRDIAEKLFF
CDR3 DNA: TGTGCCAGCAGTCCGAGGGACATCGCCGAAAAACTGTTTTTT

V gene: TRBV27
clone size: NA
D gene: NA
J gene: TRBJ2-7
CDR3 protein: CASSFRYRGPSEQYF
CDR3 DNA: TGTGCCAGCAGTTTTAGGTACCGGGGTCCCTCCGAGCAGTACTTC

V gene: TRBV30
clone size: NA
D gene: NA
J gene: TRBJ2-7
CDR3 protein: CAWSPRPLYEQYF
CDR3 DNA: TGTGCCTGGAGCCCTAGGCCTCTCTACGAGCAGTACTTC

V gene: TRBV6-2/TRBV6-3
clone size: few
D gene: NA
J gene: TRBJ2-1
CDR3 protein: CASSPPGTGVTSGRINEQFF
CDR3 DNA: TGTGCCAGCAGCCCCCCTGGGACAGGGGTAACTAGCGGGAGAATCAATGAGCAGTTCTTC

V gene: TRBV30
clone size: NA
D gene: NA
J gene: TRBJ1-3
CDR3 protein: CAWSARNTIYF
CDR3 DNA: TGTGCCTGGAGTGCCAGAAACACCATATATTTT

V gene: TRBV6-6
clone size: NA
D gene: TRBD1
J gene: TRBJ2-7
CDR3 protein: CASRRGTGETSYEQYF
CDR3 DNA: TGTGCCAGCAGAAGAGGGACAGGGGAAACCTCCTACGAGCAGTACTTC

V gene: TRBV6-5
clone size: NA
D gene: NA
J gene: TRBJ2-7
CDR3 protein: CASTWGEAYEQYF
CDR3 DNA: TGTGCCAGTACCTGGGGGGAGGCCTACGAGCAGTACTTC

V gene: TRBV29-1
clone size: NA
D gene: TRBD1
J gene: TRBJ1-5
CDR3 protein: CSVGQGSNQPQHF
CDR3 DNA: TGCAGCGTGGGACAGGGGAGCAATCAGCCCCAGCATTTT

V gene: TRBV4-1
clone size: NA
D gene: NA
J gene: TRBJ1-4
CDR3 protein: CASSQDSQGWGEKLFF
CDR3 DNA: TGCGCCAGCAGCCAAGATAGTCAGGGATGGGGTGAAAAACTGTTTTTT

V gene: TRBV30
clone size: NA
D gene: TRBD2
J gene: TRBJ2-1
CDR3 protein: CAWSGGLAVEDEQFF
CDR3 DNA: TGTGCCTGGAGTGGGGGACTAGCGGTAGAGGATGAGCAGTTCTTC